The source of this T cell receptor beta chain is a study of blood T cell repertoires in COVID-19. Looking at the study overall: Some COVID-19 samples were acute and others convalescent; all came from the United States, Italy and Spain. Sources were T cells, B-cell-depleted T cells, or PBMCs; the material itself was cDNA or gDNA.

This CDR3 is built from 14 residues. CDR1 SGHAT and CDR2 FQNNGV come from the germline V gene. V lost 11 bases to trimming and J lost 4 bases, with 20 bases between them. Recruited during active infection, patients (from Seattle) were subsequently followed longitudinally. How the authors handled the data: Nucleated cell counts were estimated from reference gene primer amplification. Using immunoSEQ multiplex PCR, the repertoire was profiled, and TCRdb retains in-frame clones only, with some absent. V and J calls and clone size are those listed in that table; D and trimming were worked out from the DNA. This repertoire shows approximately 440,000 clones, approximately 88% found once; its top ten account for around an eighth.

The chain joins TRBV11-2 to TRBJ1-2; D unclear. The sequence was obtained from a woman between 45 and 60 years old with COVID-19, enrolled during active disease. The sample was peripheral blood. CDR3 in amino acids: CASSSLKNSYGYTF. CDR3 DNA sequence: TGTGCCTCTTCCTCCTTAAAGAATAGCTATGGCTACACCTTC.